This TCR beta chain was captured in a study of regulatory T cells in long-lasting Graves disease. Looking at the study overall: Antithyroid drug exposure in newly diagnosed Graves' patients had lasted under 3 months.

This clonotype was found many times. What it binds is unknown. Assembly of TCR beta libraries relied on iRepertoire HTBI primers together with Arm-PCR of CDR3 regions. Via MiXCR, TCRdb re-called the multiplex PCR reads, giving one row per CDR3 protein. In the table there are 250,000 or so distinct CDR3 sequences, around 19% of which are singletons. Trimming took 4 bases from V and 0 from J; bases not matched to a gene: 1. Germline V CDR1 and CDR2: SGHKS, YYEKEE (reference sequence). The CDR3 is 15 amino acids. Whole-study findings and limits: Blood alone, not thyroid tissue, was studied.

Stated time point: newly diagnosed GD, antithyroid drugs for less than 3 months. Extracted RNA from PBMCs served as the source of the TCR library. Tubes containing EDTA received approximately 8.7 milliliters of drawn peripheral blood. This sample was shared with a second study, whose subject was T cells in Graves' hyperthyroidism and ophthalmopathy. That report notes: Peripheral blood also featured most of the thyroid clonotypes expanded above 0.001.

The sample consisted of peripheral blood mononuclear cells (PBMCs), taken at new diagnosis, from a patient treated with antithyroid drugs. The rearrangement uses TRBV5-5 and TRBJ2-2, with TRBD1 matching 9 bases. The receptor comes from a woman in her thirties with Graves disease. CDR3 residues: CASSTGGPNTGELFF. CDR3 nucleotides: TGTGCCAGCAGCACAGGGGGCCCGAACACCGGGGAGCTGTTTTTT.